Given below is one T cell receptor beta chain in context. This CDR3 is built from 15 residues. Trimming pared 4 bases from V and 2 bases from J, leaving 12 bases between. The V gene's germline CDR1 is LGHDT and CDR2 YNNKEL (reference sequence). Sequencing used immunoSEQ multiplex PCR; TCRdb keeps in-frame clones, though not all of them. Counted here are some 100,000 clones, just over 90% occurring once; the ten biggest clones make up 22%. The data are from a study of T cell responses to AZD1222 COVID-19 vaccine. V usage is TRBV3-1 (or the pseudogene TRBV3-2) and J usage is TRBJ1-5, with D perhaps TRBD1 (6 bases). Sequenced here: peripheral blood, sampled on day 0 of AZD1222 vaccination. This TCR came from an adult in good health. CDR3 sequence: CASSRGGAGNQPQHF. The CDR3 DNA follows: TGTGCCAGCAGCCGGGGGGGCGCAGGCAATCAGCCCCAGCATTTT.